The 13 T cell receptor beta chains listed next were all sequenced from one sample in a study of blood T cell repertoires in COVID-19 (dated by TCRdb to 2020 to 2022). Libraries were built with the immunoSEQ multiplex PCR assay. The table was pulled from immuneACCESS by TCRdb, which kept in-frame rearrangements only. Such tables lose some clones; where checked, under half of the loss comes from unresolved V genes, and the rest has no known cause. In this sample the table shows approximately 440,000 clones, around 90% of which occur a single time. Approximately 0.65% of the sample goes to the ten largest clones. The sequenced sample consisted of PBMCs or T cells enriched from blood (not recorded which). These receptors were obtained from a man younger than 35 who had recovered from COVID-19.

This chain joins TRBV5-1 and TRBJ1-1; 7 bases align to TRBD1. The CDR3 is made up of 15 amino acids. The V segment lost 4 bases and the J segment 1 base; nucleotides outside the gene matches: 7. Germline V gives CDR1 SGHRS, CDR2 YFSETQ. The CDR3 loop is CASSPWTGANTEAFF. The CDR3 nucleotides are TGCGCCAGCAGCCCCTGGACAGGCGCGAACACTGAAGCTTTCTTT.

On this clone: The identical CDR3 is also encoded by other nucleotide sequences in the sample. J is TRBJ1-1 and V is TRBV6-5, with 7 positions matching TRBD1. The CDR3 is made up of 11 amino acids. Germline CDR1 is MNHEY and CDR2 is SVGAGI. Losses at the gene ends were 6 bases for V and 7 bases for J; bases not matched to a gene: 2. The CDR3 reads CASSRQGEAFF. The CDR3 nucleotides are TGTGCCAGCAGCCGACAGGGTGAAGCTTTCTTT.

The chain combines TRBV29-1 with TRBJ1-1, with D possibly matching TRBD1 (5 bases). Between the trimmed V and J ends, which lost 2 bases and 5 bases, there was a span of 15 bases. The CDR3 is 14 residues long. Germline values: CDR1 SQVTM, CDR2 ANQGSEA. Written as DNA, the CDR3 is TGCAGCGTTGAACGGGCAGGGCCGTCAACTGAAGCTTTCTTT. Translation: CSVERAGPSTEAFF.

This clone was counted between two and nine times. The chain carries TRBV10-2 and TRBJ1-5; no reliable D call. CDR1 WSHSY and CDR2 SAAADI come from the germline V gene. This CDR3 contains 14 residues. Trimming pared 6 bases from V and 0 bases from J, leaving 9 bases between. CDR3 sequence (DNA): TGCGCCAGCAGGGAAACAGTTAGCAATCAGCCCCAGCATTTT. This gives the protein CASRETVSNQPQHF.

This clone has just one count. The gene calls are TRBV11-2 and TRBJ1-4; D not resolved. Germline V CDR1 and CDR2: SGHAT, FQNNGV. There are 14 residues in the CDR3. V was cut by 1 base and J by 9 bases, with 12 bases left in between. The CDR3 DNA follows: TGTGCCAGCAGCTTAGGGTTTTTGGCCCAAAAACTGTTTTTT. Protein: CASSLGFLAQKLFF.

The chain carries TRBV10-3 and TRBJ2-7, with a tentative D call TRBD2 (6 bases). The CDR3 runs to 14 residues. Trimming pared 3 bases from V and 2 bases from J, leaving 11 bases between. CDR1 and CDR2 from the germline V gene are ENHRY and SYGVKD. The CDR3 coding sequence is TGTGCCATCAGTGACAGTAGCGGTGCCTACGAGCAGTACTTC. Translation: CAISDSSGAYEQYF.

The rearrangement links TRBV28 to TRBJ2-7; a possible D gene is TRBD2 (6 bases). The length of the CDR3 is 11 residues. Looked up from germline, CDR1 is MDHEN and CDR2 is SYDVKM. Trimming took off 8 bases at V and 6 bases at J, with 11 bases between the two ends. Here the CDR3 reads CASYWRGEQYF. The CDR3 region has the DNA TGTGCCAGCTATTGGCGGGGCGAGCAGTACTTC. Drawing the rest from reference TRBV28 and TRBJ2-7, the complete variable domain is DVKVTQSSRYLVKRTGEKVFLECVQDMDHENMFWYRQDPGLGLRLIYFSYDVKMKEKGDIPEGYSVSREKKERFSLILESASTNQTSMYLCASYWRGEQYFGPGTRLTVT.

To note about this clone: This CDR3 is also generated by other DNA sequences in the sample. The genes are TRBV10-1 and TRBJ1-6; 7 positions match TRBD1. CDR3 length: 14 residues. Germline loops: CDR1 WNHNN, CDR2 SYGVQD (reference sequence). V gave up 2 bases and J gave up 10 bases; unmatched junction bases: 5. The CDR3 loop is CASSELQGNSPLHF. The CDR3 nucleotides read TGCGCCAGCAGTGAGCTACAGGGGAACTCACCCCTCCACTTT.

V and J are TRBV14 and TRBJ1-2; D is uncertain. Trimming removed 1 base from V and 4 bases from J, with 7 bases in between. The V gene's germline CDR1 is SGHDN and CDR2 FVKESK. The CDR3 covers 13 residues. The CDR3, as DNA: TGTGCCAGCAGCCAAGTACAGATCTATGGCTACACCTTC. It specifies CASSQVQIYGYTF.

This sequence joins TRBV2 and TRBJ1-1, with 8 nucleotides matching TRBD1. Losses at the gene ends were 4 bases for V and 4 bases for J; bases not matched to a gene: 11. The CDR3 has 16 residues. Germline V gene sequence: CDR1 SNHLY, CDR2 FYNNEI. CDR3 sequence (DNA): TGTGCCAGCAGTGGAAGGGCAGGGGGCAGGAGCACTGAAGCTTTCTTT. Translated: CASSGRAGGRSTEAFF.

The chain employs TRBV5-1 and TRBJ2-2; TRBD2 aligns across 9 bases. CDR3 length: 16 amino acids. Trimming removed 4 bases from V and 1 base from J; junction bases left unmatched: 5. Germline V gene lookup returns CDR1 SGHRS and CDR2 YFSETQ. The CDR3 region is CASSSRSGGNTGELFF. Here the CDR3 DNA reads TGCGCCAGCAGCAGCCGTAGCGGGGGGAACACCGGGGAGCTGTTTTTT.

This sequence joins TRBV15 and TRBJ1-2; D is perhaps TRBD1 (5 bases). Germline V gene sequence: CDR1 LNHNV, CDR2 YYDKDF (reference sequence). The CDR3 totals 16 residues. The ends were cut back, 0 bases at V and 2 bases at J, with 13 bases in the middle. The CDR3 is CATSREGAKLNYGYTF. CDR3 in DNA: TGTGCCACCAGCAGAGAAGGGGCCAAGCTAAACTATGGCTACACCTTC.

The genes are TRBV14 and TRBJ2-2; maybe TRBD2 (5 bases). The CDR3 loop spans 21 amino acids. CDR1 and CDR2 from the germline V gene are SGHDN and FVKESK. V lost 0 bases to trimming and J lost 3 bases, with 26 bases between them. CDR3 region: CASSQDRVRVHSQRYTGELFF. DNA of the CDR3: TGTGCCAGCAGCCAAGATCGCGTTCGTGTACATAGTCAGCGGTACACCGGGGAGCTGTTTTTT.